The 20 T cell receptor beta chains below were found in one sample sequenced in a study of neoadjuvant anti-PD-1 for oral cavity cancer. The assay was immunoSEQ multiplex PCR, and TCRdb's table has in-frame clones only and misses some. The top ten hold approximately 2.8% of the sample, which has around 67,000 clones, roughly 90% seen once. Time point: after neoadjuvant nivolumab, at surgical resection. Source: PBMCs, taken after nivolumab (anti-PD-1) treatment. These receptors all stem from a person aged 35-79 years with oral cavity squamous cell carcinoma.

This CDR3 is CASSPLTETYEQYF. Written as DNA, the CDR3 is TGTGCCAGCAGTCCGTTGACGGAAACCTACGAGCAGTACTTC. V gene TRBV27 combines with J gene TRBJ2-7, with D unresolved. This CDR3 is built from 14 residues. Germline V lookup: CDR1 MNHEY, CDR2 SMNVEV (reference sequence). Trimming shortened V by 5 bases and J by 2 bases, and 13 bases separated the two germline ends.

This clone has just a few counts. This sequence joins TRBV7-8 and TRBJ1-2; 9 bases map to TRBD1. The germline gives CDR1 SGHVS, CDR2 FQNEAQ. The CDR3 extends over 16 amino acids. V trimming: 4 bases; J trimming: 2 bases; junction bases outside the gene matches: 8. Written as DNA, the CDR3 is TGTGCCAGCAGCTCCGGGACAGGGCCGGGGAACTATGGCTACACCTTC. This translates into CASSSGTGPGNYGYTF.

The rearrangement links TRBV11-3 to TRBJ2-7; TRBD1 aligns across 8 bases. CDR1 and CDR2 (germline): SGHNT, YENEEA. The J segment lost 2 bases and the V segment lost 5 bases, leaving 5 bases of the junction unmatched. The CDR3 covers 14 residues. The CDR3 DNA follows: TGTGCCAGCAGCAGCGGACAGGGAGCCTACGAGCAGTACTTC. This gives the protein CASSSGQGAYEQYF.

This chain connects TRBV2 to TRBJ2-7, with 9 nucleotides matching TRBD2. V lost 2 bases to trimming and J lost 4 bases; unmatched junction nucleotides: 6. From germline, CDR1 is SNHLY and CDR2 FYNNEI. The CDR3 length is 15 residues. CDR3 residues: CASSEYLLAGYEQYF. DNA for the CDR3: TGTGCCAGCAGTGAATATTTACTAGCGGGTTACGAGCAGTACTTC. The entire variable domain, with the rest obtained from reference TRBV2 and TRBJ2-7, is as follows: EPEVTQTPSHQVTQMGQEVILRCVPISNHLYFYWYRQILGQKVEFLVSFYNNEISEKSEIFDDQFSVERPDGSNFTLKIRSTKLEDSAMYFCASSEYLLAGYEQYFGPGTRLTVT.

The chain combines TRBV11-3 with TRBJ2-7; D is ambiguous. V was clipped by 2 bases and J by 3 bases, with 5 bases between them. Germline CDR1 SGHNT, CDR2 YENEEA. This CDR3 has 12 amino acids. This CDR3 is CASSLRDYEQYF. CDR3 in DNA: TGTGCCAGCAGCTTAAGGGACTACGAGCAGTACTTC.

J is TRBJ2-1 and V is TRBV9, with unresolved D. The ends were cut back, 0 bases at V and 4 bases at J, with 17 bases in the middle. Germline V CDR1 and CDR2: SGDLS, YYNGEE. This CDR3 has 17 residues. This CDR3 is CASSVVSWSGSYNEQFF. DNA for the CDR3: TGTGCCAGCAGCGTAGTGTCTTGGTCAGGTTCTTACAATGAGCAGTTCTTC.

The chain has TRBV5-1 and TRBJ1-6; unclear D gene. Trimming pared 1 base from V and 5 bases from J, leaving 7 bases between. The CDR3 runs to 14 residues. Germline loops: CDR1 SGHRS, CDR2 YFSETQ. CDR3 bases: TGCGCCAGCAGCTTGACCGACAATAATTCACCCCTCCACTTT. It codes for CASSLTDNNSPLHF.

The chain's CDR3 is CASSLGGGASADTQYF. The DNA for the CDR3 is TGTGCCAGCAGCTTAGGCGGGGGAGCCTCGGCAGATACGCAGTATTTT. The chain joins TRBV7-7 to TRBJ2-3; 7 bases agree with TRBD2. In germline, CDR1 is SSHAT, CDR2 FNYEAQ (reference sequence). The CDR3 has 16 residues. V lost 1 base and J lost 4; bases outside the gene matches: 8.

This clone was seen only a few times. This chain links TRBV6-4 with TRBJ2-3, with TRBD1 matching over 9 bases. CDR1 is MRHNA, CDR2 SNTAGT, per germline. The CDR3 extends over 14 amino acids. J gave up 4 bases and V 6 bases, and 5 bases lay outside the gene matches. CDR3 protein: CASSATGGADTQYF. The CDR3 DNA reads TGTGCCAGCAGCGCTACAGGGGGCGCAGATACGCAGTATTTT.

The chain recombines TRBV30 with TRBJ1-6; D call uncertain. The V and J ends lost 1 base and 6 bases respectively, with 4 bases between them. The CDR3 sequence is 12 residues long. Germline CDR1 is GTSNPN and CDR2 is SVGIG (reference sequence). The CDR3 nucleotides are TGTGCCTGGAGTGAGGGTAATTCACCCCTCCACTTT. As protein: CAWSEGNSPLHF.

V usage is TRBV7-9 and J usage is TRBJ1-4; 10 bases line up with TRBD1. Germline CDR1 reads SEHNR; CDR2 reads FQNEAQ (reference sequence). With V trimmed by 4 bases and J by 12 bases, 8 bases remained unmatched. CDR3 size: 14 residues. The CDR3 DNA reads TGTGCCAGCAGCTCAGCCGGGACAGGGGATGAACTGTTTTTT. It specifies CASSSAGTGDELFF.

A single count supports this clone. This rearrangement joins TRBV18 to TRBJ2-3; D call uncertain. The V end lost 5 bases, the J end lost 0 bases, and 0 bases lay between the germline ends. CDR3 length equals 11 residues. Looked up from germline, CDR1 is KGHSH and CDR2 is LQKENI. In DNA form, the CDR3 reads TGTGCCAGCTCAAGCACAGATACGCAGTATTTT. It codes for CASSSTDTQYF.

Of note for this clone: The junction does not match germline at one end; this may be a read error. The chain joins TRBV7-7 to TRBJ1-4; D is unresolved. CDR3 size: 13 residues. Germline lookup yields CDR1 SSHAT and CDR2 FNYEAQ (reference sequence). The CDR3 nucleotides are TGTGCTAGCAGCTTGTCAACTAATGAAAAACTGTTTTTT. This encodes CASSLSTNEKLFF.

The chain recombines TRBV28 with TRBJ2-7; 7 bases align to TRBD1. CDR3 length: 15 residues. Unmatched junction bases numbered 10, after V lost 6 bases and J lost 2 bases. Germline loops: CDR1 MDHEN, CDR2 SYDVKM. The CDR3 DNA sequence: TGTGCCAGCAGCCCTCCGGGACAGTTTCCCTACGAGCAGTACTTC. It is translated as CASSPPGQFPYEQYF.

This chain connects TRBV28 to TRBJ2-3, with a weak D call TRBD1 (5 bases). The CDR3 has 15 residues. Trimming pared 4 bases from V and 4 bases from J, leaving 15 bases between. Germline values: CDR1 MDHEN, CDR2 SYDVKM. CDR3 region: CASSSATVRADTQYF. The CDR3 nucleotides are TGTGCCAGCAGTTCGGCCACAGTCAGGGCAGATACGCAGTATTTT. The variable domain in full, with the rest retrieved from reference TRBV28 and TRBJ2-3, is DVKVTQSSRYLVKRTGEKVFLECVQDMDHENMFWYRQDPGLGLRLIYFSYDVKMKEKGDIPEGYSVSREKKERFSLILESASTNQTSMYLCASSSATVRADTQYFGPGTRLTVL.

The V gene is TRBV29-1, the J gene TRBJ1-2; D unresolved. Trimming cost V 3 bases and J 5 bases, with 10 bases left between them. CDR1 is SQVTM, CDR2 ANQGSEA, per germline. This CDR3 region has 12 residues. The DNA for the CDR3 is TGCAGCGTTGATCCCCTCCTTTATGGCTACACCTTC. This sequence encodes CSVDPLLYGYTF.

The V call is TRBV6-5, the J call TRBJ1-5; D call uncertain. This CDR3 contains 14 residues. In germline, CDR1 is MNHEY, CDR2 SVGAGI. The germline V and J ends were trimmed by 6 bases and 0 bases, with 9 bases remaining between them. CDR3 loop: CASRQDHSNQPQHF. CDR3 nucleotides: TGTGCCAGCAGGCAGGACCATAGCAATCAGCCCCAGCATTTT.

CDR3 coding DNA: TGCGCCAGCAGCTTGGCAACGAGCGGGGAGCTGTTTTTT. Its protein product is CASSLATSGELFF. The rearrangement joins TRBV5-1 to TRBJ2-2, with D unclear. Germline V gives CDR1 SGHRS, CDR2 YFSETQ. The V and J ends lost 0 bases and 7 bases respectively, with 7 bases between them. This CDR3 has 13 amino acids.

This clone has only one observation. The chain combines TRBV12-5 with TRBJ1-1; 9 bases map to TRBD1. Unmatched junction bases numbered 10, after V lost 0 bases and J lost 5 bases. CDR3 length: 17 amino acids. CDR1 and CDR2 from the germline V gene are LGHNT and FRNRAP. This CDR3 reads CASGLVIGGTGLTEAFF. In DNA form, the CDR3 reads TGTGCTAGTGGTTTGGTAATAGGTGGGACAGGGTTAACTGAAGCTTTCTTT.

The sample holds a few counts of this clone. This chain links TRBV7-8 with TRBJ2-5; D is possibly TRBD2 (7 bases). Germline V gene sequence: CDR1 SGHVS, CDR2 FQNEAQ. The ends were cut back, 5 bases at V and 7 bases at J, with 20 bases in the middle. The CDR3 runs to 15 residues. CDR3: CASSKFLHREGTQYF. CDR3 nucleotide sequence: TGTGCCAGCAGCAAGTTTTTGCACAGGGAGGGGACCCAGTACTTC.